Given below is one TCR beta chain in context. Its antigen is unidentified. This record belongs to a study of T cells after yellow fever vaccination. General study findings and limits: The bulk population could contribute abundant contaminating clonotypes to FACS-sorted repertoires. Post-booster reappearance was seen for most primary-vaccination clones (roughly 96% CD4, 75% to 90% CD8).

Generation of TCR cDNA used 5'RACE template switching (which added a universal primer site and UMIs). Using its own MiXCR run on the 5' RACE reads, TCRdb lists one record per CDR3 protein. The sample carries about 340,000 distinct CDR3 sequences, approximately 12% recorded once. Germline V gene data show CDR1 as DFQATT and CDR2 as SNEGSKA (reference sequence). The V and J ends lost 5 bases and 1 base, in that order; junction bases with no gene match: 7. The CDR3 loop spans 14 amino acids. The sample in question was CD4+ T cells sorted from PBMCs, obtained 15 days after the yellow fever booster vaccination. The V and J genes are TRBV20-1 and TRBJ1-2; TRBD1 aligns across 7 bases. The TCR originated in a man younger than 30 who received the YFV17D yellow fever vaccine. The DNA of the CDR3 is TGCAGTGCTCCCCGGGACAGTAATAACTATGGCTACACCTTC. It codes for CSAPRDSNNYGYTF.